Listed below are T cell receptor beta chains from one sample, sequenced in a study of T cells in Graves' hyperthyroidism and ophthalmopathy. TCRdb ran MiXCR on the multiplex PCR reads and lists one entry per CDR3 protein. The sample lists hundreds of thousands of distinct CDR3 sequences, approximately 15% seen once, with less than 3.5% in the top ten. The sequencing input was blood. These receptors were collected from a woman aged 40-49 years with Graves' ophthalmopathy. CDR3s include the opening cysteine and the closing phenylalanine or tryptophan. Each record gives: J gene, V gene, clone size, D gene, CDR3 DNA, CDR3 protein. D genes are given only for firm matches. Some rows have no size entry. The others give once, few or many, or a class for an expanded clone.

J: TRBJ2-5
V: TRBV20-1
size: many
D: TRBD1
DNA: TGCAGTGCCGAAAGGGGGACAGGGGAAGAGACCCAGTACTTC
CDR3: CSAERGTGEETQYF

J: TRBJ2-3
V: TRBV5-8
size: many
D: TRBD2
DNA: TGTGCCAGCATCGGGACTAGCGGGCGGGCGACCCCAAGCACAGATACGCAGTATTTT
CDR3: CASIGTSGRATPSTDTQYF

J: TRBJ2-1
V: TRBV12-3/TRBV12-4
size: few
D: TRBD2
DNA: TGTGCCAGCAGCCCCTCCGTCTGGACTAGCGGGAGCATTGAGCAGTTCTTC
CDR3: CASSPSVWTSGSIEQFF

J: TRBJ2-3
V: TRBV28
size: NA
D: TRBD2
DNA: TGTGCCAGCCGGGAGGGGGGGTTTACAGATACGCAGTATTTT
CDR3: CASREGGFTDTQYF

J: TRBJ2-4
V: TRBV7-9
size: many
D: TRBD2
DNA: TGTGCCAGCAGCTTAAGCGGACTAGCGGGAGTGGCCAAAAACATTCAGTACTTC
CDR3: CASSLSGLAGVAKNIQYF

J: TRBJ1-1
V: TRBV7-9
size: many
D: TRBD1
DNA: TGTGCCAGCAGCGTAAACAGGGGGGAAGCTTTCTTT
CDR3: CASSVNRGEAFF

J: TRBJ2-2
V: TRBV19
size: few
D: NA
DNA: TGTGCCAGTACCCCCCTGGCAGGGGACACCGGGGAGCTGTTTTTT
CDR3: CASTPLAGDTGELFF

J: TRBJ2-2
V: TRBV5-4
size: once
D: TRBD1
DNA: TGTGCCAGCAGCCTATTCGGGGACAGGGGTTCTGCCACCGGGGAGCTGTTTTTT
CDR3: CASSLFGDRGSATGELFF

J: TRBJ2-5
V: TRBV4-2
size: few
D: TRBD2
DNA: TGTGCCAGCAGCCAAAGACTAGCGGGGCACCAAGAGACCCAGTACTTC
CDR3: CASSQRLAGHQETQYF

J: TRBJ1-4
V: TRBV5-1
size: NA
D: TRBD1
DNA: TGCGCCAGCAGCTTGGAAGGGGGCGGAAAACTGTTTTTT
CDR3: CASSLEGGGKLFF

J: TRBJ2-1
V: TRBV28
size: many
D: TRBD2
DNA: TGTGCCAGCAGTCAAGGGACTAGCGGGCCTAGGGGTGAGCAGTTCTTC
CDR3: CASSQGTSGPRGEQFF

J: TRBJ2-3
V: TRBV27
size: many
D: TRBD2
DNA: TGTGCCAGCAGCCCTAATGGACTAGCGGGAGGAACGGATACGCAGTATTTT
CDR3: CASSPNGLAGGTDTQYF

J: TRBJ2-5
V: TRBV27
size: few
D: TRBD2
DNA: TGTGCCAGCAGCCCCTGGGAGGTCTGGGAGCGGGGGACCCAGTACTTC
CDR3: CASSPWEVWERGTQYF

J: TRBJ2-1
V: TRBV13
size: many
D: NA
DNA: TGTGCCAGCAGCTTAGTCGCCGCCGGTGAGCAGTTCTTC
CDR3: CASSLVAAGEQFF

J: TRBJ2-1
V: TRBV6-1
size: few
D: TRBD1
DNA: TGTGCCAGCAGTGAACCCGGGACAGGGCTAAATGAGCAGTTCTTC
CDR3: CASSEPGTGLNEQFF

J: TRBJ2-7
V: TRBV20-1
size: many
D: TRBD1
DNA: TGCAGTGCTCCCGGGACAGGGGCCTACGAGCAGTACTTC
CDR3: CSAPGTGAYEQYF

J: TRBJ2-5
V: TRBV9
size: NA
D: TRBD1
DNA: TGTGCCAGCAGCGCCAAACAGGGGATCCAAGAGACCCAGTACTTC
CDR3: CASSAKQGIQETQYF

J: TRBJ2-1
V: TRBV12-3/TRBV12-4
size: many
D: NA
DNA: TGTGCCAGCTCGACACTGGAGGGGGCCAACAATGAGCAGTTCTTC
CDR3: CASSTLEGANNEQFF

J: TRBJ2-2
V: TRBV3-1
size: NA
D: NA
DNA: TGTGCCAGCAGCCAAGGAGATAGCGGGAACACCGGGGAGCTGTTTTTT
CDR3: CASSQGDSGNTGELFF

J: TRBJ2-1
V: TRBV6-1
size: few
D: TRBD2
DNA: TGTGCCAGCAGCCTAGCGGGAGATGGTGAGCAGTTCTTC
CDR3: CASSLAGDGEQFF

J: TRBJ1-1
V: TRBV12-3/TRBV12-4
size: NA
D: NA
DNA: TGTGCCAGCAGGGGGCAAATCGGCATGAACACTGAAGCTTTCTTT
CDR3: CASRGQIGMNTEAFF

J: TRBJ2-3
V: TRBV11-2
size: many
D: TRBD2
DNA: TGTGCCAGCAGTTTCACACGGGGGGGCAAAGATACGCAGTATTTT
CDR3: CASSFTRGGKDTQYF

J: TRBJ2-3
V: TRBV5-4
size: NA
D: NA
DNA: TGTGCCAGCAGCTTGGAAGGCAGGGCAGATACGCAGTATTTT
CDR3: CASSLEGRADTQYF

J: TRBJ1-1
V: TRBV27
size: NA
D: NA
DNA: TGTGCCAGCCCACCAGTTGGTATCTTCATGAACACTGAAGCTTTCTTT
CDR3: CASPPVGIFMNTEAFF

J: TRBJ1-1
V: TRBV20-1
size: few
D: NA
DNA: TGCAGTGCTAGCGGGGGAGCTACTGAAGCTTTCTTT
CDR3: CSASGGATEAFF

J: TRBJ1-3
V: TRBV11-2
size: NA
D: TRBD1
DNA: TGTGCCAGCAGCTTAAGGACAGGGGGGACGCGGGCTGGAAACACCATATATTTT
CDR3: CASSLRTGGTRAGNTIYF

J: TRBJ1-4
V: TRBV20-1
size: NA
D: NA
DNA: TGCACCGGGAGGTTAGGACACTTAAATGAAAAACTGTTTTTT
CDR3: CTGRLGHLNEKLFF

J: TRBJ2-3
V: TRBV28
size: many
D: NA
DNA: TGTGCAGGTCAGGGTGGTGGTACAGATACGCAGTATTTT
CDR3: CAGQGGGTDTQYF

J: TRBJ2-3
V: TRBV14
size: few
D: TRBD1
DNA: TGTGCCAGCAGCCAAGACGAACGGACAGGGGGTACAGATACGCAGTATTTT
CDR3: CASSQDERTGGTDTQYF

J: TRBJ1-5
V: TRBV11-2
size: many
D: NA
DNA: TGTGCCAGCAGCTTAGACGGGAGCTTCAGCAATCAGCCCCAGCATTTT
CDR3: CASSLDGSFSNQPQHF

J: TRBJ2-1
V: TRBV7-9
size: NA
D: TRBD2
DNA: TGTGCCAGCAGCTTAAGCGGGACTAGCGGGGGGTTCGAGCAGTTCTTC
CDR3: CASSLSGTSGGFEQFF

J: TRBJ2-1
V: TRBV2
size: NA
D: NA
DNA: TGTGCCAGCAGTGAAACTATTCAGGGGCAGTTCTTC
CDR3: CASSETIQGQFF

J: TRBJ2-1
V: TRBV6-5
size: many
D: NA
DNA: TGTGCCAGCAGTTACTCTGGCCGGCCCGGAGACAATGAGCAGTTCTTC
CDR3: CASSYSGRPGDNEQFF

J: TRBJ1-5
V: TRBV12-3/TRBV12-4
size: few
D: TRBD1
DNA: TGTGCCAGCAGTTTAGTTGGGACAGGGGTCGGTCAGCCCCAGCATTTT
CDR3: CASSLVGTGVGQPQHF

J: TRBJ2-3
V: TRBV20-1
size: once
D: TRBD2
DNA: TGCAGTGCTAGAGGAAGGGATGGGGCTAGCGGGACAGATACGCAGTATTTT
CDR3: CSARGRDGASGTDTQYF

J: TRBJ2-2
V: TRBV20-1
size: NA
D: NA
DNA: TGCAGTGCCCCCAGGGGCAGGATCGATACCGGGGAGCTGTTTTTT
CDR3: CSAPRGRIDTGELFF

J: TRBJ1-2
V: TRBV2
size: NA
D: NA
DNA: TGTGCCTCCAGGGATTTTGGCTACACCTTC
CDR3: CASRDFGYTF

J: TRBJ2-3
V: TRBV20-1
size: many
D: TRBD2
DNA: TGCAGTGCTAGAGGAGGAAGCGGGAGGGCCTTAGATACGCAGTATTTT
CDR3: CSARGGSGRALDTQYF

J: TRBJ2-1
V: TRBV7-2
size: once
D: TRBD2
DNA: TGTGCCAGCAGCCCGTGGACTAGCGGGAGGGAAAATGAGCAGTTCTTC
CDR3: CASSPWTSGRENEQFF

J: TRBJ2-2
V: TRBV28
size: many
D: TRBD2
DNA: TGTGCCAGCAGTTTATTAACCCTAGCGGGATCGAACACCGGGGAGCTGTTTTTT
CDR3: CASSLLTLAGSNTGELFF

J: TRBJ2-7
V: TRBV6-6
size: NA
D: NA
DNA: TGTGCCAGCAGTTACTCGGCAGGGGGGTACGAGCAGTACTTC
CDR3: CASSYSAGGYEQYF

J: TRBJ2-1
V: TRBV7-9
size: NA
D: NA
DNA: TGTGCCAGCAGCCCCCCGGAGAACAATGAGCAGTTCTTC
CDR3: CASSPPENNEQFF

J: TRBJ2-3
V: TRBV5-1
size: NA
D: TRBD2
DNA: TGCGCCAGCAGCTTGGCAGCGGGAGTGGATACGCAGTATTTT
CDR3: CASSLAAGVDTQYF

J: TRBJ1-1
V: TRBV19
size: NA
D: NA
DNA: TGTGCCAGTAGTATGGGGCCGGTCGGAGCTGAAGCTTTCTTT
CDR3: CASSMGPVGAEAFF

J: TRBJ2-5
V: TRBV10-3
size: many
D: TRBD2
DNA: TGTGCCATCAGTGAGCGAGCGGGGCAAGAGACCCAGTACTTC
CDR3: CAISERAGQETQYF

J: TRBJ2-2
V: TRBV12-3/TRBV12-4
size: few
D: NA
DNA: TGTGCCAGCAGGGAGGGATCCTCGAACACCGGGGAGCTGTTTTTT
CDR3: CASREGSSNTGELFF

J: TRBJ2-5
V: TRBV29-1
size: NA
D: NA
DNA: TGCAGCGTTGAAGCCGTTCAGGCCCAAGAGACCCAGTACTTC
CDR3: CSVEAVQAQETQYF

J: TRBJ1-1
V: TRBV3-1
size: many
D: TRBD1
DNA: TGTGCCAGCAGCACACAGGGGACGTACACTGAAGCTTTCTTT
CDR3: CASSTQGTYTEAFF

J: TRBJ2-5
V: TRBV20-1
size: many
D: TRBD1
DNA: TGCAGTGCTAGCCGCCCCGGGACAGGGACCCAAGAGACCCAGTACTTC
CDR3: CSASRPGTGTQETQYF

J: TRBJ2-5
V: TRBV6-1
size: many
D: TRBD2
DNA: TGTGCCAGCAGTGATGGAGCGGGATGGGAGACCCAGTACTTC
CDR3: CASSDGAGWETQYF

J: TRBJ1-1
V: TRBV28
size: many
D: NA
DNA: TGTGCCAGCAGTTTCTTGGGAAAGAACACTGAAGCTTTCTTT
CDR3: CASSFLGKNTEAFF

J: TRBJ2-7
V: TRBV12-5
size: many
D: TRBD2
DNA: TGTGCTAGTGGTTTCCCTAAGATCCCTAGCGGGAGGATTACGACCTACGAGCAGTACTTC
CDR3: CASGFPKIPSGRITTYEQYF

J: TRBJ1-1
V: TRBV12-3/TRBV12-4
size: many
D: NA
DNA: TGTGCCAGCAGTTTTAGGAGGGACACTGAAGCTTTCTTT
CDR3: CASSFRRDTEAFF

J: TRBJ2-2
V: TRBV6-5
size: few
D: NA
DNA: TGTGCCAGCAGTTACGCAGAAAACACCGGGGAGCTGTTTTTT
CDR3: CASSYAENTGELFF

J: TRBJ2-5
V: TRBV7-9
size: NA
D: TRBD1
DNA: TGTGCCAGCAGCACCGACGAGACAGGGATTGCCTGGACCCAGTACTTC
CDR3: CASSTDETGIAWTQYF